One sample yielded the 12 T cell receptor beta chains listed below, sequenced in a study of control samples from healthy donors and cancer patients. Clones were sequenced by immunoSEQ multiplex PCR, and TCRdb holds only the in-frame ones, with some missing. The sample consists of tens of thousands of clones, around 90% of them appearing once. The sequenced sample was PBMCs. These receptors all stem from a woman in her sixties or seventies with head and neck cancer.

The chain links TRBV7-2 to TRBJ2-7, with D tentatively TRBD2 (6 bases). The length of the CDR3 is 15 residues. Trimming removed 3 bases at V and 3 bases at J, with 15 bases between. The germline gives CDR1 SGHTA, CDR2 FQGNSA. The chain's CDR3 is CASSFLAEGYYEQYF. CDR3 nucleotides: TGTGCCAGCAGCTTCTTAGCGGAAGGTTACTACGAGCAGTACTTC.

The CDR3 is CASSPSGEGNYGYTF. The DNA of the CDR3 is TGTGCCAGTAGTCCGTCGGGGGAGGGTAACTATGGCTACACCTTC. The V call is TRBV19, the J call TRBJ1-2; D possibly corresponds to TRBD1 (5 bases). The CDR3 spans 15 residues. Per germline, CDR1 LNHDA and CDR2 SQIVND (reference sequence). Trimming pared 5 bases from V and 1 base from J, leaving 14 bases between.

V and J are TRBV27 and TRBJ1-2; D gene unclear. CDR1 is MNHEY and CDR2 is SMNVEV in the germline V gene (reference sequence). The CDR3 is 14 residues long. Trimming removed 4 bases from V and 4 bases from J, with 13 bases in between. CDR3 in amino acids: CASSYTIPPYGYTF. The CDR3 DNA reads as TGTGCCAGCAGTTACACAATCCCCCCCTATGGCTACACCTTC.

V usage is TRBV25-1 and J usage is TRBJ2-5, with 12 bases identical to TRBD2. Germline loops: CDR1 MGHDK, CDR2 SYGVNS. The CDR3 is made up of 15 amino acids. V gave up 2 bases and J gave up 5 bases; unmatched junction bases: 3. The chain's CDR3 is CASSEALAGGETQYF. The CDR3 DNA reads as TGTGCCAGCAGTGAAGCGCTAGCGGGAGGGGAGACCCAGTACTTC.

The CDR3 sequence is CASSSGVSGTQYF. CDR3 coding DNA: TGTGCCAGTAGCTCGGGGGTCTCAGGGACCCAGTACTTC. J is TRBJ2-5 and V is TRBV19, with D perhaps matching TRBD2 (6 bases). The CDR3 totals 13 residues. V lost 6 bases and J lost 7, with 15 bases in between. CDR1 is LNHDA and CDR2 is SQIVND in the germline V gene (reference sequence).

CDR3 sequence: CASSFAGTDGGELFF. CDR3 DNA sequence: TGTGCCAGCAGCTTTGCCGGGACAGATGGCGGGGAGCTGTTTTTT. The chain uses TRBV7-2 and TRBJ2-2; 7 bases agree with TRBD1. The junction had 8 bases not matched to a gene; V was cut back by 3 bases and J by 7 bases. The germline V gene has CDR1 SGHTA and CDR2 FQGNSA. This CDR3 is built from 15 residues.

This clone was detected only a few times. The chain links TRBV5-1 to TRBJ2-7; D remains ambiguous. Germline values: CDR1 SGHRS, CDR2 YFSETQ. Trimming stripped 0 bases from V and 4 bases from J, with 14 bases between. This CDR3 is built from 15 residues. CDR3 amino acids: CASSLGWSVSYEQYF. CDR3 nucleotides: TGCGCCAGCAGCTTGGGATGGTCCGTCTCTTACGAGCAGTACTTC.

This clone was picked up a small number of times. The chain couples TRBV5-5 to TRBJ1-5; D is unresolved. This CDR3 region has 13 residues. Germline V gene lookup returns CDR1 SGHKS and CDR2 YYEKEE (reference sequence). Between the trimmed V and J ends, which lost 4 bases and 5 bases, there was a span of 10 bases. The CDR3 reads CASSPDGHQPQHF. The DNA of the CDR3 is TGTGCCAGCAGCCCGGATGGGCATCAGCCCCAGCATTTT.

V usage is TRBV30 and J usage is TRBJ2-3; 7 bases are shared with TRBD2. The junction had 6 bases not matched to a gene; V was cut back by 2 bases and J by 1 base. This CDR3 region has 15 residues. Germline CDR1 GTSNPN, CDR2 SVGIG (reference sequence). The CDR3 nucleotides are TGTGCCTGGAGTACCCCTAGCGGTCGCACAGATACGCAGTATTTT. Its translation: CAWSTPSGRTDTQYF.

This rearrangement joins TRBV3-1 (or the pseudogene TRBV3-2) to TRBJ1-1, with D possibly matching TRBD1 (5 bases). V lost 5 bases and J lost 3, with 13 bases in between. The CDR3 is made up of 14 amino acids. The V gene's germline CDR1 is LGHDT and CDR2 YNNKEL (reference sequence). CDR3 loop: CASSSRGRDTEAFF. CDR3 bases: TGTGCCAGCAGCTCACGGGGGAGAGACACTGAAGCTTTCTTT.

The rearrangement uses TRBV7-6 and TRBJ2-7; tentative D call: TRBD1 (5 bases). The germline CDR1 and CDR2 sequences are SGHVS and FNYEAQ. The germline V and J ends were trimmed by 3 bases and 6 bases, with 12 bases remaining between them. The CDR3 has 13 residues. The DNA of the CDR3 is TGTGCCAGCAGCTTTCGACGGACACTCGAGCAGTACTTC. It encodes CASSFRRTLEQYF.

The chain is built from TRBV24-1 and TRBJ2-5, with unresolved D. The V gene lost 4 bases and the J gene lost 5 bases, with 7 bases spanning the gap. Germline V lookup: CDR1 KGHDR, CDR2 SFDVKD. The CDR3 runs to 12 residues. CDR3 DNA sequence: TGTGCCACCAGTGAGCTGGGTGAGACCCAGTACTTC. This sequence encodes CATSELGETQYF.